This TCR beta chain was captured by sequencing in a study of identical twins. V lost 7 bases and J 3 bases, leaving 13 bases between the germline ends. Germline loops: CDR1 SQVTM, CDR2 ANQGSEA. This CDR3 spans 13 amino acids. This clonotype was counted only a few times. The antigen remains undetermined. Study conclusions and caveats: The analysis was cross-sectional rather than longitudinal within donors.

TCRdb recomputed calls from the 5' RACE reads with MiXCR, one row per CDR3 protein. Here the sample spans about 490,000 distinct CDR3 sequences, 15% being singletons. In every case, the donor was a healthy Caucasian. These data are also associated with another study on yellow fever vaccine responses in identical twins. That study adds: Reportedly, twins showed a vaccine T cell response that looked partly convergent and partly personalized.

This rearrangement joins TRBV29-1 to TRBJ2-1; a weak D match, TRBD2 (5 bases). The clonotype comes from a woman aged 18-35 years in good health. What was sequenced was CD4+ T cells sorted from blood. The DNA of the CDR3 is TGCAGCGCCGGAACGGGGAACTACAATGAGCAGTTCTTC. As protein: CSAGTGNYNEQFF.